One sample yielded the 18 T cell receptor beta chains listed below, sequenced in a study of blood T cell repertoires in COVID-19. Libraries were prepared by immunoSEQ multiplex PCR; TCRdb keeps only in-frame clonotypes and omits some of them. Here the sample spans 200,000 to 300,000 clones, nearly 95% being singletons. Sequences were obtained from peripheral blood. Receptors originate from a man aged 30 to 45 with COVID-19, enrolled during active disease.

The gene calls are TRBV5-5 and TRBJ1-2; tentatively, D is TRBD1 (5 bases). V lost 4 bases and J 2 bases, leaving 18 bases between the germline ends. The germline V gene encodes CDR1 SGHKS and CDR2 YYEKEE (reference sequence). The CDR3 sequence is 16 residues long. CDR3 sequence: CASSPHEQEINYGYTF. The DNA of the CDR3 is TGTGCCAGCAGCCCACACGAACAGGAGATAAACTATGGCTACACCTTC.

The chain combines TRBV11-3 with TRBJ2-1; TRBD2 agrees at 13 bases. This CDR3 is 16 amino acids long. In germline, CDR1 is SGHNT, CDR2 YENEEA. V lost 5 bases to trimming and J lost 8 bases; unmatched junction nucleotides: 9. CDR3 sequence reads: CASSPRLAGGKDEQFF. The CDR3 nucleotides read TGTGCCAGCAGCCCCCGACTAGCGGGGGGAAAGGATGAGCAGTTCTTC. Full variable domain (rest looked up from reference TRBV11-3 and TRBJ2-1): EAGVVQSPRYKIIEKKQPVAFWCNPISGHNTLYWYLQNLGQGPELLIRYENEEAVDDSQLPKDRFSAERLKGVDSTLKIQPAELGDSAVYLCASSPRLAGGKDEQFFGPGTRLTVL.

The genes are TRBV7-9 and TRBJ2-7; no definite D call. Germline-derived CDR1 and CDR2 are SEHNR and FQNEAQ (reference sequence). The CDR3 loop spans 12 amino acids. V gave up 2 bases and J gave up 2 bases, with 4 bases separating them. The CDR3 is CASSLLPYEQYF. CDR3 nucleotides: TGTGCCAGCAGCTTACTCCCCTACGAGCAGTACTTC.

In nucleotides, the CDR3 is TGTGCCTGGATCCCCACGGGACTGGCGACCGGGGAGCTGTTTTTT. Protein product: CAWIPTGLATGELFF. The V call is TRBV30, the J call TRBJ2-2, with a possible D match to TRBD2 (6 bases). This CDR3 contains 15 residues. Between the trimmed V and J ends, which lost 4 bases and 5 bases, there was a span of 17 bases. CDR1 is GTSNPN, CDR2 SVGIG, per germline (reference sequence).

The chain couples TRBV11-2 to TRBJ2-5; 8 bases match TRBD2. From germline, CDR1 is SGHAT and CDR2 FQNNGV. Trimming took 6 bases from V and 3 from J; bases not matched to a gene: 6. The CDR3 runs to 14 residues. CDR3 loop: CASRPIAGKETQYF. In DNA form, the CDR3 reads TGTGCCAGCAGACCGATAGCGGGGAAAGAGACCCAGTACTTC.

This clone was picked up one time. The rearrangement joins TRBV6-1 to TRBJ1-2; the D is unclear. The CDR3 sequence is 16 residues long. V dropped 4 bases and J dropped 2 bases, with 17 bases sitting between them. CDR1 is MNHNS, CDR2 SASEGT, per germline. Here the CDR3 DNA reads TGTGCCAGCAGTGTCAGCTGGCAGGCAACCAACTATGGCTACACCTTC. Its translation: CASSVSWQATNYGYTF.

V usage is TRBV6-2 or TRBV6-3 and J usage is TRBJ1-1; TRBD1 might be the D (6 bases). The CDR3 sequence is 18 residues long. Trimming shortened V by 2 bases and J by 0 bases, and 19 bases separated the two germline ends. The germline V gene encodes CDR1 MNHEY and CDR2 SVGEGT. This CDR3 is CASSYRRTVGSMNTEAFF. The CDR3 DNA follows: TGTGCCAGCAGTTACCGGCGGACAGTTGGCTCCATGAACACTGAAGCTTTCTTT.

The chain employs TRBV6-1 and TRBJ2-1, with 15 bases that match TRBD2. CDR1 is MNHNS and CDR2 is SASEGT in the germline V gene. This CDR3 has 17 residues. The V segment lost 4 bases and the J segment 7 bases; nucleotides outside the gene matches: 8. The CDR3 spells CASSGPLGLAGGNEQFF. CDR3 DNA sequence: TGTGCCAGCAGTGGCCCCTTGGGACTAGCGGGGGGAAATGAGCAGTTCTTC.

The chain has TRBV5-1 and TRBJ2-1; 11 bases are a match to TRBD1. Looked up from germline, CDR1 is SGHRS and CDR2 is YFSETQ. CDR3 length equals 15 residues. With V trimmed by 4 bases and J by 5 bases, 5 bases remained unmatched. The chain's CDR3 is CASSPGQGDNNEQFF. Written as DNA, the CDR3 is TGCGCCAGCAGCCCGGGACAGGGGGATAACAATGAGCAGTTCTTC.

The CDR3 protein is CASSPSLRRGSTDTQYF. The CDR3 DNA sequence: TGTGCCAGCAGCCCCTCTCTTCGGCGGGGGAGCACAGATACGCAGTATTTT. The chain uses TRBV9 and TRBJ2-3, with 7 bases identical to TRBD2. Trimming removed 4 bases from V and 0 bases from J; junction bases left unmatched: 11. CDR1 is SGDLS, CDR2 YYNGEE, per germline. The CDR3 spans 17 residues.

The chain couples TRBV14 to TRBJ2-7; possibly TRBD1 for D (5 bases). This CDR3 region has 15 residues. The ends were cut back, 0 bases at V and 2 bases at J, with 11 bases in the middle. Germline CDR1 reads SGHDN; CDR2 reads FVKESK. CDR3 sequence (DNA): TGTGCCAGCAGCCAAGATGCAGGGTTCCCCTACGAGCAGTACTTC. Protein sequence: CASSQDAGFPYEQYF.

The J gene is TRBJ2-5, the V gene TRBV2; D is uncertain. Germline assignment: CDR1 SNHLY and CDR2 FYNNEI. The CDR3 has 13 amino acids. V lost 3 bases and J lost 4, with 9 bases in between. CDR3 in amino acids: CASSDWPGETQYF. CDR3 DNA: TGTGCCAGCAGTGATTGGCCGGGAGAGACCCAGTACTTC.

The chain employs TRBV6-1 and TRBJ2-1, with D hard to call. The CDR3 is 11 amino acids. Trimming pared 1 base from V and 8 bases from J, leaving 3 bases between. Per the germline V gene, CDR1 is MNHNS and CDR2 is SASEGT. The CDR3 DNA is TGTGCCAGCAGTGAAGTCGATGAGCAGTTCTTC. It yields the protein CASSEVDEQFF.

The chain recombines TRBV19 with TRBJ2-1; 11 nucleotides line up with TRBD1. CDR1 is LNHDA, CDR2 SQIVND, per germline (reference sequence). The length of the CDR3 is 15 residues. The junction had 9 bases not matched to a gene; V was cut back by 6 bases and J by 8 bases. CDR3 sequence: CASRRTGGLWDEQFF. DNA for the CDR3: TGTGCCAGTAGGCGGACAGGGGGCCTATGGGATGAGCAGTTCTTC.

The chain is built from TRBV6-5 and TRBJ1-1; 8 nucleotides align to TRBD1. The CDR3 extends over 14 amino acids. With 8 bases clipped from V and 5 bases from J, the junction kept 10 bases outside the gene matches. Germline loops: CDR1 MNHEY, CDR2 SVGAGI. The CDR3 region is CASRQGAVWTEAFF. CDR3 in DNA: TGTGCCAGCCGGCAGGGGGCGGTATGGACTGAAGCTTTCTTT.

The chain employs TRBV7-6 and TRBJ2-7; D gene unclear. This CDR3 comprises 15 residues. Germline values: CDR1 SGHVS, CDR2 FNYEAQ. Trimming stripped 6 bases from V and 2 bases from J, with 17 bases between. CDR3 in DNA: TGTGCCAGCAGTCCAATCGTGGGCCAGCCCTACGAGCAGTACTTC. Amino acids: CASSPIVGQPYEQYF. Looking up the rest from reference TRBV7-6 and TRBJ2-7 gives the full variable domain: GAGVSQSPRYKVTKRGQDVALRCDPISGHVSLYWYRQALGQGPEFLTYFNYEAQQDKSGLPNDRFSAERPEGSISTLTIQRTEQRDSAMYRCASSPIVGQPYEQYFGPGTRLTVT.

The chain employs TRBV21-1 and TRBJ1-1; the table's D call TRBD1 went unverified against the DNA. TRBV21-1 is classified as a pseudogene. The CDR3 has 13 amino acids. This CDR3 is CASSPRQGAEAFF. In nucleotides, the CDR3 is TGTGCCAGCAGCCCCCGACAGGGAGCTGAAGCTTTCTTT.

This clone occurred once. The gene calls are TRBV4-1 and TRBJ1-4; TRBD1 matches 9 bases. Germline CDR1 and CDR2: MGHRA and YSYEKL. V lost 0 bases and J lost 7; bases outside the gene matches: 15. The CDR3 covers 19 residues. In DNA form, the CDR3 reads TGCGCCAGCAGCCAAGATGGGGGACAGGGACGGGTGGTGACTGAAAAACTGTTTTTT. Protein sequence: CASSQDGGQGRVVTEKLFF.